This T cell receptor (beta chain) was sequenced for a study of blood T cells in healthy people across ages (dated by TCRdb to about 2015). In terms of the full investigation: In model experiments, template switching captured roughly one uniquely barcoded TCR beta cDNA molecule for every two T cells. Age-related changes in TCR beta repertoire diversity were measured in the study by deep sequencing normalized with unique cDNA molecular identifiers. The donors were split into four age groups: young (average around 15 years), middle-aged (roughly 39), aged (roughly 65) and long-lived (under 85). Donors of different ages were randomly distributed across sequencing lanes to avoid experimental bias. The study analyzed two additional independent replicas of 1 million unique cDNA reads from the same blood draw for two donors, one aged 18 to 29 and one aged 80 or older. Study-level results and caveats: Observed TCR beta diversity correlated strongly with the percentage of naive T cells measured by flow cytometry. Estimates of total diversity from one million sequenced T cells were regarded as lower bounds and underestimates. As age increased, observed TCR beta diversity per million T cells dropped in a roughly linear way, and a significant reduction was already evident by age about 40. Because the CMV infection status of the donors was unknown, age-related changes in expanded clonotypes may potentially have been confounded. The long-lived group showed more naive CD4+ T cells, fewer expanded clones and increased TCR diversity than the aged group, suggesting age selection. Since profiling was done on bulk unsorted PBMCs, naive and antigen-experienced compartments could not be conclusively compared.

CDR1 is given as DFQATT and CDR2 as SNEGSKA, both from the germline V gene (reference sequence). The CDR3 starts with the cysteine, ends with the phenylalanine, and has 15 residues. The read is trimmed to its CDR3 DNA, 45 bases read in frame from base 1. V lost 5 bases and J lost 0 bases; the stretch between them is 14 bases long. This clonotype was counted a few times. Its antigen is still unknown. The record has no base qualities; no much larger clone is one base away. Receptor amplification or capture employed 5' RACE. TCRdb records Illumina HiSeq 2500 as the sequencer. A second about 6 to 11 cycle PCR used a sample-barcoded 5' primer and a J-beta primer mix. Each TCR beta cDNA molecule received a unique molecular identifier from a template-switch 5' adaptor carrying 12 random nucleotides. Each sample yielded at least 3 million CDR3-containing paired-end reads. First-strand cDNA was synthesized from all RNA with the Mint cDNA synthesis kit, primed by a TRBC-specific oligonucleotide. Following uracil-DNA glycosylase treatment, a first 18-cycle PCR with universal primers M1SS and BC2_uni_R was performed on all cDNA. On the authors' methods: For normalization, 1 million high-quality reads, each with a distinct molecular identifier, were randomly selected from each sample. Instead of being binned into consensus sequences, reads with shared molecular identifiers were discarded. MiTCR, with a Q25 quality threshold and the strictest error-elimination algorithm, was used for CDR3 identification, clonotype clustering and error correction. A nonparametric unseen species model with Euler transformation was used to estimate lower-bound total TCR beta diversity. TCRdb reprocessed the public reads (quality trimming at Q25 with fastp, clone calling with MiXCR) and kept in-frame beta chains. For every CDR3 protein sequence, its rows merge into one entry that carries the most common genes and DNA. The V and J calls follow TCRdb's processing rather than the paper's. For this sample there are roughly 1,700,000 distinct CDR3 sequences; roughly 28% appear just once. The ten largest clones capture roughly 8.2% of the sample.

The roughly 42 donors, aged about 6 to 100 years, were systemically healthy Caucasian individuals from Russia. Each donor gave roughly 9 milliliters of peripheral blood, drawn into EDTA-treated Vacutainer tubes. Ficoll-Paque density-gradient centrifugation was used to isolate PBMCs, with at least 7 million per sample. Trizol reagent was used to extract total RNA from the PBMCs, yielding at least 6 micrograms per sample. For every donor, flow cytometry on a PBMC aliquot measured the percentage of naive CD45RAhigh/CD27high T cells. The TCR comes from a woman aged 25 to 45 in good health. Sequencing was done on a sample of blood. The chain is made from TRBV20-1 and TRBJ2-4; the D gene is possibly TRBD1 or TRBD2, with 5 bases matching each. The bases read TGCAGTGCTTGGGACGGAAGATTAGCCAAAAACATTCAGTACTTC. Its protein reads: CSAWDGRLAKNIQYF.